The source of this TCR beta chain is a study of technical replicates of blood from a few donors. The repertoire was sequenced with immunoSEQ multiplex PCR; TCRdb's copy has only in-frame clones and lacks some. The data hold roughly 83,000 clones, with around nine tenths observed a single time. Looked up from germline, CDR1 is LNHDA and CDR2 is SQIVND (reference sequence). With 3 bases clipped from V and 6 bases from J, the junction kept 4 bases outside the gene matches. This CDR3 has 13 residues. This clone was detected only once. Sequencing was done on a sample of T cells isolated from PBMCs. This chain uses TRBV19 with TRBJ2-7, with 8 bases that match TRBD2. This TCR was sampled from a human donor in good health. The chain's CDR3 is CASSIRSGSEQYF. The CDR3 coding sequence is TGTGCCAGTAGTATCCGAAGCGGGAGCGAGCAGTACTTC.